Described below is a single TCR beta chain sequence and its context. This entry belongs to a study of technical replicates of blood from a handful of donors. The table came from immunoSEQ multiplex PCR; TCRdb's copy has only in-frame clones and leaves some out. The profile covers tens of thousands of clones, with 92% appearing a single time and 0.27% taken by the ten largest. The CDR3 extends over 12 amino acids. Trimming cost V 7 bases and J 6 bases, with 13 bases left between them. The germline gives CDR1 SQVTM, CDR2 ANQGSEA. The chain links TRBV29-1 to TRBJ2-1, with D possibly being TRBD2 (5 bases). The clonotype comes from a human donor in good health. Source material: T cells isolated from PBMCs. As DNA, the CDR3 is TGCAGCGCCCAAGGAGGCGTCAATGAGCAGTTCTTC. Protein product: CSAQGGVNEQFF.